This TCR beta chain stems from a study of T cell repertoires in cytomegalovirus infection. In the study overall: Selection of CMV epitopes for the study included recently identified HLA-C-restricted and well-studied HLA-B-restricted ones. The study's findings and limits: Adding up the frequency of public TCR beta families identified people who carried CMV plus the relevant HLA. There were HLA-C-restricted CMV-specific TCR beta clonotypes dominating the ex vivo response.

MiXCR, applied by TCRdb to the reads, yields one record per CDR3 protein. The sample lists around 750,000 distinct CDR3 sequences; approximately 32% were seen once. With 7 bases removed from V and 8 bases from J, the gap between germline ends came to 10 bases. CDR3 length equals 11 residues. The germline V gene has CDR1 MNHEY and CDR2 SMNVEV (reference sequence). Worth noting for this clonotype: Its antigen is not known.

V and J are TRBV27 and TRBJ2-3, with a weak D call TRBD1 (5 bases). The sequence was collected from a human donor in good health (CMV status not recorded). Some clones in this sample may be carry-over from other donors' samples. The specimen comprised cultured CD8+ T cells from PBMCs, sampled from culture after CMV antigen stimulation. The CDR3 coding sequence is TGTGCCAGCATCGGTCAGGGTACGCAGTATTTT. Translated: CASIGQGTQYF.